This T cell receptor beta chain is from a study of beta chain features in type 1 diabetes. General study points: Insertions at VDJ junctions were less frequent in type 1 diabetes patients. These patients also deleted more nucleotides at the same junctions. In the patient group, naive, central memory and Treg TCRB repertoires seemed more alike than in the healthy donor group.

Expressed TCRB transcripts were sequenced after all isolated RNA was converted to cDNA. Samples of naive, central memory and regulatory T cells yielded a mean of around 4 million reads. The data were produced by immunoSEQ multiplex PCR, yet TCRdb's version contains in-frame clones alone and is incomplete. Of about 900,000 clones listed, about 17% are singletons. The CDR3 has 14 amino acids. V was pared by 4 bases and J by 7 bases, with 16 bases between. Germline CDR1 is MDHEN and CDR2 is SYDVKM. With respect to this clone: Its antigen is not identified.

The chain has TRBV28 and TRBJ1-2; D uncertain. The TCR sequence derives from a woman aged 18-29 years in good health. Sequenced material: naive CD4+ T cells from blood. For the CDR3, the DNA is TGTGCCAGCAGTTCTTTCGATCCCACGGGTGGCTACACCTTC. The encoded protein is CASSSFDPTGGYTF.